This T cell receptor beta chain was retrieved from a study of cytomegalovirus exposure and HLA in healthy donors. Study outcomes and limitations: TCR beta V- and J-gene trimming was later associated with a missense DCLRE1C variant. Presence/absence analyses assumed roughly uniform sequencing depth across donors. Relative to the approximately 630-donor mean, N-insertions were reportedly fewer in an Asian-associated ancestry cluster in a later analysis.

Primers for the PCR totalled 60 Vbeta and 13 Jbeta. The data were produced by immunoSEQ multiplex PCR, yet TCRdb's version contains in-frame clones alone and is incomplete. The record lists about 140,000 clones, of which the ten most abundant hold around 2.2%. As regards this clone: Its target is unknown.

Per the germline V gene, CDR1 is SGHDN and CDR2 is FVKESK. V was trimmed by 4 bases and J by 6 bases, leaving 21 bases between them. The CDR3 covers 16 residues. The chain has TRBV14 and TRBJ2-5; a weak D match, TRBD2 (5 bases). This TCR was sampled from a woman between 18 and 29 years old in good health and CMV-seronegative. The sequenced sample consisted of PBMCs. The CDR3 nucleotides are TGTGCCAGCAGCCTCAAGAATTCCGGGGAAAAGCAGACCCAGTACTTC. This translates into CASSLKNSGEKQTQYF.